The entry that follows covers one TCR beta chain sequence. CDR3 length: 14 residues. Trimming took off 1 base at V and 4 bases at J, with 11 bases between the two ends. Germline V lookup: CDR1 SGHRS, CDR2 YFSETQ. Assay: immunoSEQ multiplex PCR; the TCRdb copy retains only in-frame clones and omits some. In the table there are roughly 15,000 clones, about 31% of which are singletons. The data were taken from a study of tumour-infiltrating T cells in Burkitt lymphoma. The chain couples TRBV5-1 to TRBJ1-2; D is unclear. The TCR comes from a human donor with diffuse large B-cell lymphoma. Sequencing used tumor tissue. The CDR3 is CASSLNTEGYGYTF. CDR3 in DNA: TGCGCCAGCAGCTTGAATACAGAAGGCTATGGCTACACCTTC.